A selection of T cell receptor beta chains follows, all from one sample in a study of human T cells and chemical hapten exposure. TCRdb fed the reads into MiXCR, producing one record per CDR3 protein. The sample holds about 120,000 distinct CDR3 sequences, approximately 9% seen once. Sequenced material: whole blood. Source of these receptors: a human donor in good health. Some clones in this sample may be carry-over from other donors' samples. The CDR3 runs from the conserved cysteine through the conserved F or W. Each record gives: clone size, J gene, V gene, D gene, CDR3 DNA, CDR3 protein. A D gene is named only where the DNA matches it firmly. The size of a clone is reported for some rows only, either as once, few or many, or as a class for expanded clones.

size: .
J: TRBJ2-7
V: TRBV7-9
D: TRBD1
DNA: TGTGCCAGCAGCTTAGCGAGGTCAGGGGGTCCCAGCGAGCAGTACTTC
CDR3: CASSLARSGGPSEQYF

size: .
J: TRBJ1-1
V: TRBV12-3/TRBV12-4
D: TRBD1
DNA: TGTGCCAGCAGTTGGTTGGGGCAGGGGGCGCCTGAAGCTTTCTTT
CDR3: CASSWLGQGAPEAFF

size: few
J: TRBJ2-1
V: TRBV3-1
D: .
DNA: TGTGCCAGCAGCCAAGATTGGGAAGACAATGAGCAGTTCTTC
CDR3: CASSQDWEDNEQFF

size: many
J: TRBJ1-1
V: TRBV12-3/TRBV12-4
D: TRBD1
DNA: TGTGCCAGCAGTTTCGCAGGGGGAGGGACTGAAGCTTTCTTT
CDR3: CASSFAGGGTEAFF

size: few
J: TRBJ1-6
V: TRBV27
D: TRBD1
DNA: TGTGCCAGCAGCCCCTCACAGGGGCCTTTAGAACCCCTCCACTTT
CDR3: CASSPSQGPLEPLHF

size: many
J: TRBJ1-6
V: TRBV7-3
D: .
DNA: TGTGCCAGCAGCTTAAAGGCCAGGGGTTCACATTCACCCCTCCACTTT
CDR3: CASSLKARGSHSPLHF

size: few
J: TRBJ1-5
V: TRBV2
D: TRBD1
DNA: TGTGCCAGCAGCCCCGACAGGGCTCAGCCCCAGCATTTT
CDR3: CASSPDRAQPQHF

size: few
J: TRBJ1-4
V: TRBV11-2
D: .
DNA: TGTGCCAGCAGCCCTGACAGGCGGTGGGGTGAAAAACTGTTTTTT
CDR3: CASSPDRRWGEKLFF

size: few
J: TRBJ2-1
V: TRBV30
D: TRBD2
DNA: TGTGCCTGGAGTTGGCGGGAGTACTACAATGAGCAGTTCTTC
CDR3: CAWSWREYYNEQFF

size: many
J: TRBJ1-1
V: TRBV29-1
D: TRBD1
DNA: TGCAGCGTTGCAAGGGACAGCAGCACTGAAGCTTTCTTT
CDR3: CSVARDSSTEAFF

size: .
J: TRBJ1-2
V: TRBV7-2
D: TRBD1
DNA: TGTGCCAGCAGCTTAACAGGGGGAATAATGTATGGCTACACCTTC
CDR3: CASSLTGGIMYGYTF

size: many
J: TRBJ2-5
V: TRBV4-1
D: .
DNA: TGCGCCAGCAGCCAAGATTCATCCCTCGTTACCCAGTACTTC
CDR3: CASSQDSSLVTQYF

size: many
J: TRBJ1-1
V: TRBV5-6
D: .
DNA: TGTGCCAGCAGGGTTGACACCATGAACACTGAAGCTTTCTTT
CDR3: CASRVDTMNTEAFF

size: many
J: TRBJ1-2
V: TRBV20-1
D: TRBD1
DNA: TGCAGTGTCGGGACAGGAGTTATCTATGGCTACACCTTC
CDR3: CSVGTGVIYGYTF

size: .
J: TRBJ1-1
V: TRBV27
D: .
DNA: TGTGCCAGCAGTAATACCGGGACAAGGGTGAGGGATGAAGCTTTCTTT
CDR3: CASSNTGTRVRDEAFF

size: .
J: TRBJ2-1
V: TRBV19
D: TRBD2
DNA: TGTGCCAGCCGCCCCCTGGGGACTAGCGGTTTAAGAGCTTCCAATGAGCAGTTCTTC
CDR3: CASRPLGTSGLRASNEQFF

size: .
J: TRBJ2-5
V: TRBV29-1
D: TRBD2
DNA: TGCAGCGTTGTAGCGGGGTACCAAGAGACCCAGTACTTC
CDR3: CSVVAGYQETQYF

size: many
J: TRBJ2-1
V: TRBV4-1
D: .
DNA: TGCGCCAGCAGCCAAGTCCATGCCATGAATGAGCAGTTCTTC
CDR3: CASSQVHAMNEQFF

size: .
J: TRBJ2-3
V: TRBV10-3
D: .
DNA: TGTGCCATCAGTGAGGCAGGGAGCACAGATACGCAGTATTTT
CDR3: CAISEAGSTDTQYF

size: .
J: TRBJ1-1
V: TRBV9
D: .
DNA: TGTGCCAGCAGCGTAGGTCAGACTGAAGCTTTCTTT
CDR3: CASSVGQTEAFF

size: many
J: TRBJ2-2
V: TRBV3-1
D: TRBD2
DNA: TGTGCCAGCAGCCAGGAACCGGGACTAGCGGGAACCGGGGAGCTGTTTTTT
CDR3: CASSQEPGLAGTGELFF

size: .
J: TRBJ2-1
V: TRBV7-2
D: .
DNA: TGTGCCAGCAGCTTAAGGGAAGGGGGGTCCTACAATGAGCAGTTCTTC
CDR3: CASSLREGGSYNEQFF

size: few
J: TRBJ2-7
V: TRBV6-1
D: .
DNA: TGTGCCAGCACCCGCTCACAGGGCTACGAGCAGTACTTC
CDR3: CASTRSQGYEQYF

size: many
J: TRBJ2-5
V: TRBV27
D: TRBD2
DNA: TGTGCCAGCAGTTTCACTAGCGGCCGTATCCAAGAGACCCAGTACTTC
CDR3: CASSFTSGRIQETQYF

size: .
J: TRBJ2-1
V: TRBV5-4
D: .
DNA: TGTGCCAGCAACCAGAAAGGGATCTACAATGAGCAGTTCTTC
CDR3: CASNQKGIYNEQFF

size: many
J: TRBJ1-2
V: TRBV27
D: .
DNA: TGTGCCAGCAGTTTATCGATACAGGCCGACAACTATGGCTACACCTTC
CDR3: CASSLSIQADNYGYTF

size: many
J: TRBJ2-1
V: TRBV6-4
D: TRBD2
DNA: TGTGCCAGCAGTGACTCCGAGACTAGCGTGAATGAGCAGTTCTTC
CDR3: CASSDSETSVNEQFF

size: .
J: TRBJ2-2
V: TRBV3-1
D: TRBD2
DNA: TGTGCCAGCAGCCGCGGACTAGCGGGAGGATCGAGCACCGGGGAGCTGTTTTTT
CDR3: CASSRGLAGGSSTGELFF

size: few
J: TRBJ1-1
V: TRBV18
D: .
DNA: TGTGCCAGCTCACCCGAGGTCGGGAACACTGAAGCTTTCTTT
CDR3: CASSPEVGNTEAFF

size: many
J: TRBJ1-2
V: TRBV12-3/TRBV12-4
D: .
DNA: TGTGCCAGCAGTGACGCAACAGCTTTACCCTATGGCTACACCTTC
CDR3: CASSDATALPYGYTF

size: .
J: TRBJ2-1
V: TRBV3-1
D: .
DNA: TGTGCCAGCAGCCAAGAGCTAACTAGATACGAGCAGTTCTTC
CDR3: CASSQELTRYEQFF

size: many
J: TRBJ1-5
V: TRBV12-3/TRBV12-4
D: .
DNA: TGTGCCAGCACCTCGTCCCGGACAGATTATCAGCCCCAGCATTTT
CDR3: CASTSSRTDYQPQHF

size: .
J: TRBJ1-1
V: TRBV4-3
D: TRBD1
DNA: TGCGCCAGCAGCCAAGATAGGTCACAGGGGGCACCGAACACTGAAGCTTTCTTT
CDR3: CASSQDRSQGAPNTEAFF

size: .
J: TRBJ1-1
V: TRBV12-3/TRBV12-4
D: .
DNA: TGTGCCAGCACCCAGACAGGAATGAACACTGAAGCTTTCTTT
CDR3: CASTQTGMNTEAFF

size: .
J: TRBJ2-7
V: TRBV2
D: .
DNA: TGTGCCAGCAAAGACTTCTCCTACGAGCAGTACTTC
CDR3: CASKDFSYEQYF

size: many
J: TRBJ2-2
V: TRBV5-1
D: .
DNA: TGCGCCAGCAGCTTACGGGAAAACACCGGGGAGCTGTTTTTT
CDR3: CASSLRENTGELFF

size: few
J: TRBJ2-1
V: TRBV5-1
D: .
DNA: TGCGCCAGCAGCTTGGCCCAGGCAGTAAGCTCCTACAATGAGCAGTTCTTC
CDR3: CASSLAQAVSSYNEQFF

size: many
J: TRBJ1-1
V: TRBV28
D: .
DNA: TGTGCCAGCAGTTTATCTAGGGGGAGGGCTGAAGCTTTCTTT
CDR3: CASSLSRGRAEAFF

size: few
J: TRBJ1-5
V: TRBV7-2
D: .
DNA: TGTGCCAGCAGCTGGACAGTTAGCAATCAGCCCCAGCATTTT
CDR3: CASSWTVSNQPQHF

size: .
J: TRBJ1-1
V: TRBV12-3/TRBV12-4
D: .
DNA: TGTGCCAGCAGTTCATACAGGTTCCGGAACACTGAAGCTTTCTTT
CDR3: CASSSYRFRNTEAFF

size: many
J: TRBJ2-6
V: TRBV11-2
D: .
DNA: TGTGCCAGCAGCGGGGGGAGCTCTGGGGCCAACGTCCTGACTTTC
CDR3: CASSGGSSGANVLTF

size: .
J: TRBJ1-2
V: TRBV29-1
D: .
DNA: TGCAGCGTTGTAGGGCAGTTAGGTGGTTTCGGCTACACCTTC
CDR3: CSVVGQLGGFGYTF

size: few
J: TRBJ2-1
V: TRBV20-1
D: .
DNA: TGCAGTGCTAGAGACAGTCTCAGTGAGCAGTTCTTC
CDR3: CSARDSLSEQFF

size: .
J: TRBJ2-5
V: TRBV5-1
D: .
DNA: TGCGCCAGCAGCGTCGTACTCGGGTTACAAGAGACCCAGTACTTC
CDR3: CASSVVLGLQETQYF

size: many
J: TRBJ2-3
V: TRBV10-1
D: .
DNA: TGCGCCAGCAGTGAGTCTTCAGGGCGAGATACGCAGTATTTT
CDR3: CASSESSGRDTQYF

size: many
J: TRBJ1-6
V: TRBV6-5
D: TRBD1
DNA: TGTGCCAGCAGTTACGTTGGGACAGGGGGTTCACCCCTCCACTTT
CDR3: CASSYVGTGGSPLHF

size: many
J: TRBJ1-6
V: TRBV6-4
D: TRBD1
DNA: TGTGCCAGCAGTGAGGGACAGGGTAATTCACCCCTCCACTTT
CDR3: CASSEGQGNSPLHF

size: many
J: TRBJ2-1
V: TRBV12-3/TRBV12-4
D: TRBD2
DNA: TGTGCCAGCAGTACTAGCGGGGGGACTTCCTACAATGAGCAGTTCTTC
CDR3: CASSTSGGTSYNEQFF

size: .
J: TRBJ2-7
V: TRBV19
D: .
DNA: TGTGCCAGTAGCGCGGGACAGCGCCTCTACGAGCAGTACTTC
CDR3: CASSAGQRLYEQYF

size: .
J: TRBJ2-1
V: TRBV7-8
D: .
DNA: TGTGCCAGCAGCTCCGGGGGGCAATGGGGTGAGCAGTTCTTC
CDR3: CASSSGGQWGEQFF

size: few
J: TRBJ2-7
V: TRBV12-3/TRBV12-4
D: .
DNA: TGTGCCAGCAGCCCCCTCGGGGGGCAAACCTACGAGCAGTACTTC
CDR3: CASSPLGGQTYEQYF

size: .
J: TRBJ2-6
V: TRBV5-4
D: .
DNA: TGTGCCAGCAGCTTACCCAGGGGATCTGGGGCCAACGTCCTGACTTTC
CDR3: CASSLPRGSGANVLTF

size: few
J: TRBJ2-2
V: TRBV3-1
D: .
DNA: TGTGCCAGCAGCCAAGAGCCCAGGGCCAACACCGGGGAGCTGTTTTTT
CDR3: CASSQEPRANTGELFF

size: few
J: TRBJ2-5
V: TRBV27
D: .
DNA: TGTGCCAGCAGTAACGAGGGGGAAGAGACCCAGTACTTC
CDR3: CASSNEGEETQYF

size: few
J: TRBJ1-5
V: TRBV24-1
D: .
DNA: TGTGCCACCAGTCGGGGAAGCAATCAGCCCCAGCATTTT
CDR3: CATSRGSNQPQHF